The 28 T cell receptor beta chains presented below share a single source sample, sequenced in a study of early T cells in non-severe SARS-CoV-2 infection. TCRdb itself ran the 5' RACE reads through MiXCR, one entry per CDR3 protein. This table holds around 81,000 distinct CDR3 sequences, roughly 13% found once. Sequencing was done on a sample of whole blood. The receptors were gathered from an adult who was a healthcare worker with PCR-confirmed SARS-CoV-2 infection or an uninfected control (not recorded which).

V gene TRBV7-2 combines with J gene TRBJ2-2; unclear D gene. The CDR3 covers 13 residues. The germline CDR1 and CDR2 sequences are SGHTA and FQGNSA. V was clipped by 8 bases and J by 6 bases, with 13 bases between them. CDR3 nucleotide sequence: TGTGCCAGCCGCCTAGTGTTGTCCGGGGAGCTGTTTTTT. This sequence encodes CASRLVLSGELFF.

CDR3 residues: CASSAGTVNTEAFF. CDR3 in DNA: TGCGCCAGCAGCGCAGGGACGGTGAACACTGAAGCTTTCTTT. This chain links TRBV4-1 with TRBJ1-1, with a weak D call TRBD1 (5 bases). Trimming shortened V by 5 bases and J by 0 bases, and 10 bases separated the two germline ends. Germline V lookup: CDR1 MGHRA, CDR2 YSYEKL. The CDR3 contains 14 residues.

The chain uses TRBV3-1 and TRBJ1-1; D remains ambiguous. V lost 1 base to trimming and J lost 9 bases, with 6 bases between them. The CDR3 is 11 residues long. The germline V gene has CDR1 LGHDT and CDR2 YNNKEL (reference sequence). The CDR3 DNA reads TGTGCCAGCAGCCAAGCTCATCAAGCTTTCTTT. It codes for CASSQAHQAFF.

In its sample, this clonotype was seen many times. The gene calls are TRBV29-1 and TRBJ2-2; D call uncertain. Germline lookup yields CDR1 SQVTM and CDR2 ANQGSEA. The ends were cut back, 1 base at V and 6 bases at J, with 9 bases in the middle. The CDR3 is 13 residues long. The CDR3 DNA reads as TGCAGCGTTGAAGGTGGATCGGCCGGGGAGCTGTTTTTT. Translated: CSVEGGSAGELFF.

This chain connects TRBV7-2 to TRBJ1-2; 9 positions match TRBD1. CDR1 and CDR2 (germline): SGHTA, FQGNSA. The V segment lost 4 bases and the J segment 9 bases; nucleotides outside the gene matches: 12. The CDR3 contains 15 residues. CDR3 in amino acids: CASSSRLTGGLSYTF. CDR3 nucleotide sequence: TGTGCCAGCAGCTCCCGGCTTACAGGGGGCCTGAGCTACACCTTC.

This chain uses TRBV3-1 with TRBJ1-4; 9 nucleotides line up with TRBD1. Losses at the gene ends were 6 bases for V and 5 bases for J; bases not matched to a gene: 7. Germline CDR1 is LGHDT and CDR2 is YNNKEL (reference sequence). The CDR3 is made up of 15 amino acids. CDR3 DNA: TGTGCCAGCAGTCGGGGACAGGGCGTGAATGAAAAACTGTTTTTT. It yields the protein CASSRGQGVNEKLFF.

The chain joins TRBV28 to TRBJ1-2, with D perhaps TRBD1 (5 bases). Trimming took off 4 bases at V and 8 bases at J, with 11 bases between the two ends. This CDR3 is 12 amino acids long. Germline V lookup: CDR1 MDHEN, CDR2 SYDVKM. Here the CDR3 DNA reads TGTGCCAGCAGTTACGGGGGTTCCGGCTACACCTTC. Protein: CASSYGGSGYTF.

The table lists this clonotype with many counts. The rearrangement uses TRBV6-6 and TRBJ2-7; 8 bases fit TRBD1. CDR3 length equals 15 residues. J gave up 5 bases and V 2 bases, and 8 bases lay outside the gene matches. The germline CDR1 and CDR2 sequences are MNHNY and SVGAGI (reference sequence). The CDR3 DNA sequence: TGTGCCAGCAGTTACCCCGGACAGGGCGTCAACGAGCAGTACTTC. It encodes CASSYPGQGVNEQYF.

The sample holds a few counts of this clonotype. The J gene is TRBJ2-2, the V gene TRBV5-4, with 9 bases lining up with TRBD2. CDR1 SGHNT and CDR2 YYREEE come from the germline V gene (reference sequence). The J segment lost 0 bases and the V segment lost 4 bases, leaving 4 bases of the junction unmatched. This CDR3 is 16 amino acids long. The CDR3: CASSPGLATNTGELFF. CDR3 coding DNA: TGTGCCAGCAGCCCGGGACTAGCTACGAACACCGGGGAGCTGTTTTTT.

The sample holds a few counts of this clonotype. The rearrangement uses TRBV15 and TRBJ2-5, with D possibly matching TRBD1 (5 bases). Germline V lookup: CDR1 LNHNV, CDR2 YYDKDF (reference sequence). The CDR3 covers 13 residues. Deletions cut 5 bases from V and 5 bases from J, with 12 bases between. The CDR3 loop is CATSPRTRETQYF. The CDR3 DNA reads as TGTGCCACCAGCCCTCGGACACGGGAGACCCAGTACTTC.

The CDR3 here is CASSQGRSTDTQYF. As DNA, the CDR3 is TGTGCCAGCAGCCAGGGACGGAGCACAGATACGCAGTATTTT. The chain uses TRBV3-1 and TRBJ2-3, with D perhaps assigned TRBD1 or TRBD2 (5 bases each). Germline assignment: CDR1 LGHDT and CDR2 YNNKEL (reference sequence). The CDR3 loop spans 14 amino acids. Trimming pared 3 bases from V and 0 bases from J, leaving 7 bases between.

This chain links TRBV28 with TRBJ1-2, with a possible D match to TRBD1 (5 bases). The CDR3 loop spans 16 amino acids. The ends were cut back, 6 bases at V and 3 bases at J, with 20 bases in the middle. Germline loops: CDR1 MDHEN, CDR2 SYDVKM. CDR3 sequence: CASRPRSLGVDYGYTF. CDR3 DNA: TGTGCCAGCAGACCCCGATCGTTGGGGGTAGACTATGGCTACACCTTC.

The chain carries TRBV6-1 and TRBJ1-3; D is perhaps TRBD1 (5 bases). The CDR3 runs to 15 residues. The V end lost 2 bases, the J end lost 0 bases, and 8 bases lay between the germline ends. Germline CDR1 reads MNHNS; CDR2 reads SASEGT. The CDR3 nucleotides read TGTGCCAGCAGTGAACGGGGGAACTCTGGAAACACCATATATTTT. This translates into CASSERGNSGNTIYF.

CDR3 protein: CASSPRLAGVGELFF. The DNA of the CDR3 is TGTGCCAGTAGTCCCCGACTAGCGGGGGTTGGGGAGCTGTTTTTT. The genes are TRBV19 and TRBJ2-2, with 12 bases identical to TRBD2. The CDR3 is made up of 15 amino acids. V lost 5 bases and J lost 8; bases outside the gene matches: 6. Germline loops: CDR1 LNHDA, CDR2 SQIVND (reference sequence).

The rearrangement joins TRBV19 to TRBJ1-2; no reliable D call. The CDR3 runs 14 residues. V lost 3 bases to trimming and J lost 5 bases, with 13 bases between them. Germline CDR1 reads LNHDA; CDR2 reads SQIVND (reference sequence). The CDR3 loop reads CASSIAVPTYGYTF. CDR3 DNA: TGTGCCAGTAGTATTGCGGTGCCGACGTATGGCTACACCTTC.

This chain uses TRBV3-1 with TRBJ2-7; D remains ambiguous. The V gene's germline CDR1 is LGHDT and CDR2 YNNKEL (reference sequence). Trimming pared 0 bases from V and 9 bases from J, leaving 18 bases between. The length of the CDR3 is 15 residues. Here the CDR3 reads CASSQDSFAGFRQYF. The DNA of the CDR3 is TGTGCCAGCAGCCAAGATTCCTTCGCCGGCTTTAGGCAGTACTTC.

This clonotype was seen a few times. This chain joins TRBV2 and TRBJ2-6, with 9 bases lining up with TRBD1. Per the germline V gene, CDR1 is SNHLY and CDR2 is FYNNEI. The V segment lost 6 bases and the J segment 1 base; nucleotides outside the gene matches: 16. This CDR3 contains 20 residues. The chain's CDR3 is CASRARDRVLQGSGANVLTF. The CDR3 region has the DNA TGTGCCAGCAGGGCACGGGACAGGGTGCTTCAGGGATCTGGGGCCAACGTCCTGACTTTC.

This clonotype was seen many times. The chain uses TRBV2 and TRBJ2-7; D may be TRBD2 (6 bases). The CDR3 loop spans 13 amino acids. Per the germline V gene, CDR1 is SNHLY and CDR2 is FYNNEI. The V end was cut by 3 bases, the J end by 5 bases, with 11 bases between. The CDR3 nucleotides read TGTGCCAGCAGTGAGGGGGGTGCGGACGAGCAGTACTTC. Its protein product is CASSEGGADEQYF.

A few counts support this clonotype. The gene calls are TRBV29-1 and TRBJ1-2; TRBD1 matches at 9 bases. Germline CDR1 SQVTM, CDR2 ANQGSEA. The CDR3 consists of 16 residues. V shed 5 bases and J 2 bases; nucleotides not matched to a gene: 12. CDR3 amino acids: CSVPGQGSEWNYGYTF. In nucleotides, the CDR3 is TGCAGCGTTCCGGGACAGGGCTCTGAGTGGAACTATGGCTACACCTTC.

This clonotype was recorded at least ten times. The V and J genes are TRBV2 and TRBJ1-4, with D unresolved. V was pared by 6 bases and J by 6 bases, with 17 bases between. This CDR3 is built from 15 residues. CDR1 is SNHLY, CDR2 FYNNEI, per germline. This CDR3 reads CASSDRRSLDEKLFF. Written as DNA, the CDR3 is TGTGCCAGCAGCGACCGGAGAAGTCTGGATGAAAAACTGTTTTTT.

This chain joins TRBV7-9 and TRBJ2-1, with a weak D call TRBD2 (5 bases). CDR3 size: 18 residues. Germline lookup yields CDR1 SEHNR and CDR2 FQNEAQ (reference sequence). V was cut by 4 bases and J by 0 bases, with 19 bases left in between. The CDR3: CASSSHDYTEDSYNEQFF. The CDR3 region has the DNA TGTGCCAGCAGCTCGCACGATTACACGGAGGACTCCTACAATGAGCAGTTCTTC.

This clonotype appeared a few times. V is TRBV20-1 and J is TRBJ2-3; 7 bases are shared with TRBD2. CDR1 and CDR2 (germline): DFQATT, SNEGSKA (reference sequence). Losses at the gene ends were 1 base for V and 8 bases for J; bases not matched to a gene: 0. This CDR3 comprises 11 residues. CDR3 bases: TGCAGTGCTAGAGCGGGGGGTACGCAGTATTTT. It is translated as CSARAGGTQYF.

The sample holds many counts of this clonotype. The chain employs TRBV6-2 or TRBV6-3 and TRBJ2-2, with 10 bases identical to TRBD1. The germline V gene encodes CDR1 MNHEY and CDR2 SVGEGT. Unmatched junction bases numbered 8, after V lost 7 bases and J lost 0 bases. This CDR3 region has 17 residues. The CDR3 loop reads CASKSYGTGANTGELFF. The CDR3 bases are TGTGCCAGCAAGAGTTATGGGACAGGGGCGAACACCGGGGAGCTGTTTTTT.

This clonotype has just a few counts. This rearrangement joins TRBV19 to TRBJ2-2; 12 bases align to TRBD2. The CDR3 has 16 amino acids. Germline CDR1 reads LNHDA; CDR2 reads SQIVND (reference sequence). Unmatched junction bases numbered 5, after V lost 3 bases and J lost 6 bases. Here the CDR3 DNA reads TGTGCCAGTAGTATTCTAGCGGGGGGGCCTGCCGGGGAGCTGTTTTTT. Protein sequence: CASSILAGGPAGELFF.

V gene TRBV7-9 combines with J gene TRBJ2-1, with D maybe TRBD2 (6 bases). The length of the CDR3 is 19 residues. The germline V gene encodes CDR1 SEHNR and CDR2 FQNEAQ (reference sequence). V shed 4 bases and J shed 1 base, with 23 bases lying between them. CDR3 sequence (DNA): TGTGCCAGCAGCTCCCTACATCGGGGGTTACCATCTTCCTACAATGAGCAGTTCTTC. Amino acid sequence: CASSSLHRGLPSSYNEQFF.

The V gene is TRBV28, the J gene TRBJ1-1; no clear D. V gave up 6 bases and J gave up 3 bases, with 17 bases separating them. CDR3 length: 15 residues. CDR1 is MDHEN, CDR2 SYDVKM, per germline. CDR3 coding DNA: TGTGCCAGCAGCGCCCCCCTAACCCACGACACTGAAGCTTTCTTT. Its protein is CASSAPLTHDTEAFF.

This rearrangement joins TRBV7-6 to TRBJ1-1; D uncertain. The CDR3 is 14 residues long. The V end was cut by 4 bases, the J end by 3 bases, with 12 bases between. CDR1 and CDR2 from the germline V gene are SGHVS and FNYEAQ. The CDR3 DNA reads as TGTGCCAGCAGCTCCCGAATTCGGGACACTGAAGCTTTCTTT. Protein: CASSSRIRDTEAFF.

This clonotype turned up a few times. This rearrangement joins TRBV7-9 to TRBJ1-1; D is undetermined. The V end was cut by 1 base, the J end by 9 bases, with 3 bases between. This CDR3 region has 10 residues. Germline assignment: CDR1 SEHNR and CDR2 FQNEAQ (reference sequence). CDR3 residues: CASSLGKAFF. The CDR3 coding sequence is TGTGCCAGCAGCTTAGGGAAAGCTTTCTTT. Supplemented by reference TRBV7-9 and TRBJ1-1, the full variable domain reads DTGVSQNPRHKITKRGQNVTFRCDPISEHNRLYWYRQTLGQGPEFLTYFQNEAQLEKSRLLSDRFSAERPKGSFSTLEIQRTEQGDSAMYLCASSLGKAFFGQGTRLTVV.